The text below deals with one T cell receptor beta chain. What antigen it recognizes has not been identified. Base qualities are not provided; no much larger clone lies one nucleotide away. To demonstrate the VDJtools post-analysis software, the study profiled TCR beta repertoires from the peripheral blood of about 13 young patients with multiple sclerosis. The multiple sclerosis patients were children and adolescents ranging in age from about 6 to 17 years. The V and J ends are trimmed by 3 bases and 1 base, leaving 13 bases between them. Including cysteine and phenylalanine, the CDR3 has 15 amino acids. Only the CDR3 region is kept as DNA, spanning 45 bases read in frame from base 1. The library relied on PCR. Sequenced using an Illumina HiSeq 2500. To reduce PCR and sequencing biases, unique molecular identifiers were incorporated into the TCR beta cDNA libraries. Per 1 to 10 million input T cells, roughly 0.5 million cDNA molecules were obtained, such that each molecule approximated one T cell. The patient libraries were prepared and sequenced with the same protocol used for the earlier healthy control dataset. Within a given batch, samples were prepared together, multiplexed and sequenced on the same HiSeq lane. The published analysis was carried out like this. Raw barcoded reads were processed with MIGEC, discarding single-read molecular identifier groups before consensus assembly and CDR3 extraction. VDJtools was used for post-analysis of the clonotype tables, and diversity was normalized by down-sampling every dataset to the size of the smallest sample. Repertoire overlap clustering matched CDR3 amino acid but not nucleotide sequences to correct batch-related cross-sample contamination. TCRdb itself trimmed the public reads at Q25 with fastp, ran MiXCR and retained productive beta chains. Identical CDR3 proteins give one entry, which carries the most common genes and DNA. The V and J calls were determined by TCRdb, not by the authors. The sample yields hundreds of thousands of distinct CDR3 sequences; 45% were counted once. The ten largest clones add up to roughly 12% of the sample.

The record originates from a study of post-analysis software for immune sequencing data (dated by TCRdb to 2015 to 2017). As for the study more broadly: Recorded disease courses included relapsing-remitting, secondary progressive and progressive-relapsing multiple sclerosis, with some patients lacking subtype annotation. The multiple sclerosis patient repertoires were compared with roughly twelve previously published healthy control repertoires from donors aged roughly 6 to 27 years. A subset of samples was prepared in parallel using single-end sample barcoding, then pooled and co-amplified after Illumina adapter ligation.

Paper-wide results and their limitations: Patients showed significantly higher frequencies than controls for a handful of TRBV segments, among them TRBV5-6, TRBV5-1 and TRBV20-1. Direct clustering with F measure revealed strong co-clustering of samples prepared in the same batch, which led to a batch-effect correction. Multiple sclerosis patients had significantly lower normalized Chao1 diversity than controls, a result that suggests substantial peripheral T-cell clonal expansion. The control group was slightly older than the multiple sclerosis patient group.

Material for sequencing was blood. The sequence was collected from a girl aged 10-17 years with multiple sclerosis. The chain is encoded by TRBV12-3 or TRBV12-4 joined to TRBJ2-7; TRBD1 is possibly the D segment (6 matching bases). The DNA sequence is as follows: TGTGCCAGCAGTTTGTCCTCGGGGACATCCTACGAGCAGTACTTC. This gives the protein CASSLSSGTSYEQYF.